The rows below give T cell receptor beta chains drawn from one sample of a study of control samples from healthy donors and cancer patients. Sequencing was performed with immunoSEQ multiplex PCR; in TCRdb, only in-frame clones are kept and a portion is missing. The sample contains 100,000 to 150,000 clones, around 92% of which appear only once. The material sequenced was blood. These receptors were obtained from a woman between 50 and 59 years old in good health. Each CDR3 is given with its conserved first and last residue. Fields, in order: V gene, D gene, clone size, J gene, CDR3 DNA, CDR3 protein. D genes are given only for firm matches. Clone size is not always given. Where it is, it says once, few, many or a class for expanded clones.

TRBV5-5	TRBD1	once	TRBJ2-7	TGTGCCAGCAGCTTGACAGGGGGCCACGAGCAGTACTTC	CASSLTGGHEQYF
TRBV5-1	-	-	TRBJ1-4	TGCGCCAGCAGCGCGCTCGGGGTAGGAGAAAAACTGTTTTTT	CASSALGVGEKLFF
TRBV5-1	-	-	TRBJ1-5	TGCGCCAGCAGTCCATTGGCGGGAAATCAGCCCCAGCATTTT	CASSPLAGNQPQHF
TRBV6-1	-	-	TRBJ2-7	TGTGCCAGCAGTGAAATAGGCAGCCGGCCTTCCGAGCAGTACTTC	CASSEIGSRPSEQYF
TRBV19	-	once	TRBJ1-6	TGTGCCAGTAGTTTAGGACAGACTAATTCACCCCTCCACTTT	CASSLGQTNSPLHF
TRBV7-8	-	-	TRBJ1-5	TGTGCCAGCAGCTTAGCGACAGGTTCTCAGCCCCAGCATTTT	CASSLATGSQPQHF
TRBV13	TRBD1	-	TRBJ1-2	TGTGCCAGCAGCGCGACGACAGGGGGACTTAACTATGGCTACACCTTC	CASSATTGGLNYGYTF
TRBV6-6	-	-	TRBJ2-2	TGTGCCATAAGTCAGAGTTCCGGGGAGCTGTTTTTT	CAISQSSGELFF
TRBV6-6	TRBD2	-	TRBJ2-1	TGTGCCAGCAGTGCAGGACTAGCGGGGCCGGGGAGTGAGCAGTTCTTC	CASSAGLAGPGSEQFF
TRBV27	-	-	TRBJ2-3	TGTGCCAGCAGTTTATCGTGGACAGATACGCAGTATTTT	CASSLSWTDTQYF
TRBV5-6	-	-	TRBJ1-4	TGTGCCAGCAGCCTCCGGGCAGGGGAAAAACTGTTTTTT	CASSLRAGEKLFF
TRBV6-1	TRBD1	-	TRBJ2-3	TGTGCCAGCAGTGAGCCAGGGGGCAAAGATACGCAGTATTTT	CASSEPGGKDTQYF
TRBV9	-	-	TRBJ1-4	TGTGCCAGCAGCGTATACGGGGGCGAAGGTGAAAAACTGTTTTTT	CASSVYGGEGEKLFF
TRBV9	-	-	TRBJ2-1	TGTGCCAGCAGCGTAGCTGGACCGGATGAGCAGTTCTTC	CASSVAGPDEQFF
TRBV12-3/TRBV12-4	-	-	TRBJ1-5	TGTGCCAGCTCTTTCCGGGCCGGGCAGCCCCAGCATTTT	CASSFRAGQPQHF
TRBV28	TRBD1	-	TRBJ1-2	TGTGCCAGCAGTTCCACACAGGGGTTCGGTGGCTACACCTTC	CASSSTQGFGGYTF
TRBV28	-	-	TRBJ2-3	TGTGCCAGCAGCCAAGGGGCCCTCGACTACACAGATACGCAGTATTTT	CASSQGALDYTDTQYF
TRBV6-5	TRBD1	-	TRBJ1-4	TGTGCCAGCAGGGCGACAGGGGGGTATGAAAAACTGTTTTTT	CASRATGGYEKLFF
TRBV12-3/TRBV12-4	-	-	TRBJ2-1	TGTGCCAGCAGTCCCCTAGCCCATGAGCAGTTCTTC	CASSPLAHEQFF
TRBV5-1	-	-	TRBJ2-2	TGCGCCAGCAGCTTGGGGTCAGTACTCACCGGGGAGCTGTTTTTT	CASSLGSVLTGELFF
TRBV30	-	-	TRBJ2-5	TGTGCCTGGAGTGTAGGGGCAGCCGGGGAGACCCAGTACTTC	CAWSVGAAGETQYF
TRBV18	-	-	TRBJ2-1	TGTGCCAGCTCTCAGCGAGAGGGGGATGAGCAGTTCTTC	CASSQREGDEQFF
TRBV5-1	TRBD1	-	TRBJ1-1	TGCGCCAGCAGCTTGTCAGGGGGCAACACTGAAGCTTTCTTT	CASSLSGGNTEAFF
TRBV5-1	-	-	TRBJ2-2	TGCGCCAGCAGCTTGGACAGGGATGTCGGGGAGCTGTTTTTT	CASSLDRDVGELFF
TRBV27	-	-	TRBJ1-2	TGTGCCAGCAGTTTAGGGACAAACTATGGCTACACCTTC	CASSLGTNYGYTF
TRBV7-9	-	-	TRBJ1-5	TGTGCCAGCAGCTTAGATTTTTCGGAGAAGCCCCAGCATTTT	CASSLDFSEKPQHF
TRBV3-1/TRBV3-2	-	-	TRBJ1-3	TGTGCCAGCAGCCCCTATTTGGGGTCGAACTCTGGAAACACCATATATTTT	CASSPYLGSNSGNTIYF
TRBV5-4	-	-	TRBJ1-4	TGTGCCAGCAGCTTCGGCTCGGGCAGGGAAGTTTCTAATGAAAAACTGTTTTTT	CASSFGSGREVSNEKLFF
TRBV2	TRBD2	-	TRBJ2-3	TGTGCCAGCAGTCCAAGCGGGGGGACCACAGATACGCAGTATTTT	CASSPSGGTTDTQYF
TRBV30	TRBD1	once	TRBJ1-2	TGTGCCTGGAGACGACAGGGAGAGAATGGCTACACCTTC	CAWRRQGENGYTF
TRBV15	TRBD1	-	TRBJ2-2	TGTGCCACCAGCAGAGCCAGGGGGCTGGGCGGGGAGCTGTTTTTT	CATSRARGLGGELFF
TRBV28	-	-	TRBJ2-3	TGTGCCAGCAAAGGGGCAGGTACGCAGTATTTT	CASKGAGTQYF
TRBV3-1/TRBV3-2	-	-	TRBJ1-2	TGTGCCAGCCGGGAGGGGGGGAACTATGGCTACACCTTC	CASREGGNYGYTF
TRBV3-1/TRBV3-2	-	-	TRBJ1-6	TGTGCCAGCAGCCAAGAACGGACGGCAAATTCACCCCTCCACTTT	CASSQERTANSPLHF
TRBV6-6	TRBD1	-	TRBJ2-2	TGTGCCAGCAGTCCGACGGGACAGGGTATGACCGGGGAGCTGTTTTTT	CASSPTGQGMTGELFF
TRBV6-2/TRBV6-3	TRBD2	-	TRBJ2-3	TGTGCCAGCAGTTTCCTGGCCCAGCGGGAGGAAGGGGATACGCAGTATTTT	CASSFLAQREEGDTQYF
TRBV6-5	TRBD2	few	TRBJ2-5	TGTGCCAGCAGGGGACTAGCGGGGGGGGAGACCCAGTACTTC	CASRGLAGGETQYF
TRBV6-4	-	-	TRBJ1-2	TGTGCCAGCCAACCTAACTTGGGGCTTGATGGCTACACCTTC	CASQPNLGLDGYTF
TRBV27	-	-	TRBJ1-5	TGTGCCAGCAGGTCCTATAGCAATCAGCCCCAGCATTTT	CASRSYSNQPQHF
TRBV29-1	-	-	TRBJ1-4	TGCAGCGTTGCGGTTTCTCCCCAAACAAATGAAAAACTGTTTTTT	CSVAVSPQTNEKLFF
TRBV4-1	-	once	TRBJ2-2	TGCGCCAGCAGCCAATGGACCGGGGAGCTGTTTTTT	CASSQWTGELFF
TRBV11-3	-	-	TRBJ2-3	TGTGCCAGTAGCTTACTTGGGGGGGATACGCAGTATTTT	CASSLLGGDTQYF